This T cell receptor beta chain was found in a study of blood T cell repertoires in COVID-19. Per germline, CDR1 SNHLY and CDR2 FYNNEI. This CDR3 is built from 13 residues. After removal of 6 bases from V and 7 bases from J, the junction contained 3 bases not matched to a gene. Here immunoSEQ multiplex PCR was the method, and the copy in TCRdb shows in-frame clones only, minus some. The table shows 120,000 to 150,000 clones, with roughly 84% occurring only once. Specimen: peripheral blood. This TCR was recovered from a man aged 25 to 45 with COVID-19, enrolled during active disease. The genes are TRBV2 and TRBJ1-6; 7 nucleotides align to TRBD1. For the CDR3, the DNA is TGTGCCAGCAGGGACAGGAGCAATTCACCCCTCCACTTT. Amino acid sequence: CASRDRSNSPLHF.